These 8 T cell receptor beta chains came from one sample sequenced in a study of T-cell reconstitution after alpha-beta-depleted transplantation in children. Construction of the TCRbeta library involved unique molecular identifiers. TCRdb re-derived calls from the PCR reads in MiXCR, one entry per CDR3 protein. Among hundreds of thousands of distinct CDR3 sequences listed, less than 15% were seen once. The material was PBMCs, obtained before TCRalphabeta/CD19-depleted stem cell transplant. These receptors were taken from a girl aged 2 to 10 with congenital amegakaryocytic thrombocytopenia, due to receive a stem cell transplant.

At least ten counts were recorded for this clonotype. V gene TRBV5-1 combines with J gene TRBJ2-1; 7 positions agree with TRBD2. Germline-derived CDR1 and CDR2 are SGHRS and YFSETQ. The CDR3 has 14 residues. The V and J ends lost 2 bases and 10 bases, in that order; junction bases with no gene match: 9. The CDR3, as DNA: TGCGCCAGCAGCTTTTCTAGCGGTGAGATCGAGCAGTTCTTC. This gives the protein CASSFSSGEIEQFF.

This clonotype was seen repeatedly, ten times or more. The rearrangement joins TRBV20-1 to TRBJ2-7; 8 nucleotides match TRBD2. This CDR3 is 16 amino acids long. Germline V gene lookup returns CDR1 DFQATT and CDR2 SNEGSKA (reference sequence). The J segment lost 2 bases and the V segment lost 6 bases, leaving 15 bases of the junction unmatched. As DNA, the CDR3 is TGCAGTGCCACCCTCCAAGCGGGAGAAAGGGCCTACGAGCAGTACTTC. It specifies CSATLQAGERAYEQYF.

This clonotype has just a few counts. The CDR3 DNA reads as TGCAGTGTGTCCAGACAAATGGATACTGAAGCTTTCTTT. Its translation: CSVSRQMDTEAFF. This chain links TRBV20-1 with TRBJ1-1, with D unresolved. V lost 7 bases to trimming and J lost 5 bases, with 17 bases between them. CDR1 and CDR2 from the germline V gene are DFQATT and SNEGSKA (reference sequence). The CDR3 consists of 13 residues.

Notes on this clonotype: A much larger clonotype is one base distant, so this may be a read error. The genes are TRBV4-1 and TRBJ2-2; no firm D call. Germline V gene lookup returns CDR1 MGHRA and CDR2 YSYEKL. The CDR3 runs 12 residues. Here the CDR3 DNA reads TGCGCCAGCAGCCAGAGGACCGAGGAGCTGTTTTTT. Residues: CASSQRTEELFF.

This clonotype was picked up many times. The J gene is TRBJ2-7, the V gene TRBV27; no reliable D call. This CDR3 region has 14 residues. The ends were cut back, 3 bases at V and 2 bases at J, with 11 bases in the middle. CDR1 MNHEY and CDR2 SMNVEV come from the germline V gene (reference sequence). CDR3 DNA sequence: TGTGCCAGCAGTTTTACCCCCAACACCTACGAGCAGTACTTC. It specifies CASSFTPNTYEQYF.

This clonotype was detected many times. The chain employs TRBV5-1 and TRBJ1-6; D is unclear. The CDR3 sequence is 14 residues long. CDR1 is SGHRS, CDR2 YFSETQ, per germline. Trimming shortened V by 0 bases and J by 8 bases, and 9 bases separated the two germline ends. CDR3 nucleotide sequence: TGCGCCAGCAGCTTGGAGCAGGCTTATTCACCCCTCCACTTT. Translation: CASSLEQAYSPLHF.

Details on this clonotype: Possible read error: a much larger clone is one base away. The J gene is TRBJ2-1, the V gene TRBV5-1; 7 nucleotides agree with TRBD1. The V and J ends lost 4 bases and 4 bases, in that order; junction bases with no gene match: 2. The CDR3 is 13 residues long. Germline V CDR1 and CDR2: SGHRS, YFSETQ. DNA for the CDR3: TGCGCCAGCAGCGAGGGACAGTACAATGAGCAGTTCTTC. Its protein product is CASSEGQYNEQFF.

This clonotype has just a few counts. This chain joins TRBV27 and TRBJ2-1, with TRBD2 identical over 8 bases. Germline V lookup: CDR1 MNHEY, CDR2 SMNVEV (reference sequence). This CDR3 is built from 15 residues. V was clipped by 4 bases and J by 2 bases; unmatched bases: 4. CDR3 coding DNA: TGTGCCAGCAGTTCCGGGACTAGGACCTACAATGAGCAGTTCTTC. The encoded protein is CASSSGTRTYNEQFF.